Below, one T cell receptor beta chain is given with its context. Antigen unknown. This CDR3 comprises 13 residues. V shed 3 bases and J shed 5 bases, with 8 bases lying between them. Germline V gene data show CDR1 as LGHNA and CDR2 as YSLEER. This entry is derived from a study of T cell responses to AZD1222 COVID-19 vaccine. The wider study: Second doses were pooled across both intervals (about 4 or about 12 weeks). Study-level results: White British ancestry dominated among donors, who included more females, and clonal diversity was possibly underestimated. Reports say nearly half of spike-specific TCRs go after unmutated variant regions. Baseline seropositives among AZD1222 recipients totaled only 5 to 7.

Profiling relied on immunoSEQ multiplex PCR, and the TCRdb table lists in-frame clones only, not all of them. The profile shows about 110,000 clones, about 90% of them singletons. This chain joins TRBV4-3 and TRBJ1-5, with D hard to call. This receptor was identified in an adult in good health. The sample was peripheral blood, taken on day 0 of AZD1222 vaccination. The CDR3 region is CASSQDRDQPQHF. The DNA for the CDR3 is TGCGCCAGCAGCCAGGATAGGGATCAGCCCCAGCATTTT.